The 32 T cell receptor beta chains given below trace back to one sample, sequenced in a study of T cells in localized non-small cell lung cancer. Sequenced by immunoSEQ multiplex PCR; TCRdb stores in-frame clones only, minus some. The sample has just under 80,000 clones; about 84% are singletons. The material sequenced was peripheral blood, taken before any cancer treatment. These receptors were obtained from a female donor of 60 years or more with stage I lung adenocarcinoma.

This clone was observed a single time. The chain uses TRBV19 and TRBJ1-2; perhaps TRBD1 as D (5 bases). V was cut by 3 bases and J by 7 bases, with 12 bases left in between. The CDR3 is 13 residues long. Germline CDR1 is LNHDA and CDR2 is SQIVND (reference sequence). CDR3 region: CASSIVGDGGYTF. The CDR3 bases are TGTGCCAGTAGTATCGTAGGGGACGGTGGCTACACCTTC.

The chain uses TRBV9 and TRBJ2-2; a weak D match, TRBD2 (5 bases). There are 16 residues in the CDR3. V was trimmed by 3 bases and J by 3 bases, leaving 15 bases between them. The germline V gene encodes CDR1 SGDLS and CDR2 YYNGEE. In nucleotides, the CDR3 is TGTGCCAGCAGCGCGAGCCAGACTACTTACACCGGGGAGCTGTTTTTT. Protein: CASSASQTTYTGELFF.

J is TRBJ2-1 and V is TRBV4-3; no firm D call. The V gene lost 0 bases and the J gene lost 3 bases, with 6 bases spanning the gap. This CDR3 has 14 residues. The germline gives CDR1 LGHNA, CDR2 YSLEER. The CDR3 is CASSQDPNYNEQFF. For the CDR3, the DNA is TGCGCCAGCAGCCAAGATCCGAACTACAATGAGCAGTTCTTC.

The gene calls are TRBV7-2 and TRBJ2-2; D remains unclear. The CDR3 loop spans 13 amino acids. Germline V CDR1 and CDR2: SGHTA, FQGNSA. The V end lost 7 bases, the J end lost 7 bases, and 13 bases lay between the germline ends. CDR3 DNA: TGTGCCAGCACACAAACCCTTAGCGGGGAGCTGTTTTTT. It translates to CASTQTLSGELFF.

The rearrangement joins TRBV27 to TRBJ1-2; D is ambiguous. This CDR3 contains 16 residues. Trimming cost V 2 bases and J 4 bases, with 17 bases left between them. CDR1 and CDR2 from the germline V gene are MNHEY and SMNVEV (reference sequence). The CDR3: CASSLAGMRDVYGYTF. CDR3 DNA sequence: TGTGCCAGCAGTTTAGCGGGGATGCGGGATGTCTATGGCTACACCTTC.

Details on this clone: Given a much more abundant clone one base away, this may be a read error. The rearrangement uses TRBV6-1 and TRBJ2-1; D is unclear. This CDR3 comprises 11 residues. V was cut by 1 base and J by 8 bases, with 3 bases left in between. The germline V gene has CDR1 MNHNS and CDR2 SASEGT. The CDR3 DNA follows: TGTGCCAGCAGTGAAGGAGATGAGCAGTTCTTC. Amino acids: CASSEGDEQFF.

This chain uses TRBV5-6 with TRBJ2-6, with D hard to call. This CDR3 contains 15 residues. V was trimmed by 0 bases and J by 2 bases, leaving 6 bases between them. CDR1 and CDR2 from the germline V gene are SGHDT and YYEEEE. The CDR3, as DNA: TGTGCCAGCAGCTTGGTTGTTCCTGGGGCCAACGTCCTGACTTTC. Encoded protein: CASSLVVPGANVLTF.

The CDR3 nucleotides read TGTGCCAGCAGCGTACTCGGGGCGGGAGGGAGCACAGATACGCAGTATTTT. It translates to CASSVLGAGGSTDTQYF. V is TRBV9 and J is TRBJ2-3, with TRBD2 identical over 9 bases. The CDR3 is 17 amino acids. With 1 base clipped from V and 0 bases from J, the junction kept 6 bases outside the gene matches. Germline-derived CDR1 and CDR2 are SGDLS and YYNGEE.

Here the CDR3 DNA reads TGTGCCAGCAGTCCCCCGGGACAGGGGGCCGGGGAGCTGTTTTTT. It translates to CASSPPGQGAGELFF. The chain uses TRBV28 and TRBJ2-2, with TRBD1 matching 11 bases. The CDR3 has 15 amino acids. From germline, CDR1 is MDHEN and CDR2 SYDVKM. Trimming at V came to 5 bases and at J to 6 bases, leaving 5 bases not matched to a gene.

CDR3 sequence (DNA): TGTGCCAGCAGCTTATCCAGGGGCCAGCGGGATGGCTACACCTTC. It specifies CASSLSRGQRDGYTF. The J gene is TRBJ1-2, the V gene TRBV11-2, with D tentatively TRBD1 (6 bases). V lost 2 bases to trimming and J lost 6 bases, with 16 bases between them. This CDR3 has 15 amino acids. CDR1 is SGHAT, CDR2 FQNNGV, per germline.

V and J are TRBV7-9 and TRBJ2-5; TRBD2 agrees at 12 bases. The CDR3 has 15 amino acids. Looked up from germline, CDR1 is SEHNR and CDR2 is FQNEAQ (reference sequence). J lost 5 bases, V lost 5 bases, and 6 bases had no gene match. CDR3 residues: CASSLLAGGHETQYF. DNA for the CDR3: TGTGCCAGCAGCCTGCTAGCGGGGGGGCACGAGACCCAGTACTTC.

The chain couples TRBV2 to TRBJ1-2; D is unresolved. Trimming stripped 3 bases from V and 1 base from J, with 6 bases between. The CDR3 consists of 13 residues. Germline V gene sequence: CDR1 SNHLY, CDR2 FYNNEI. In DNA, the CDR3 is TGTGCCAGCAGTGAGGAGCTTAACTATGGCTACACCTTC. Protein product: CASSEELNYGYTF.

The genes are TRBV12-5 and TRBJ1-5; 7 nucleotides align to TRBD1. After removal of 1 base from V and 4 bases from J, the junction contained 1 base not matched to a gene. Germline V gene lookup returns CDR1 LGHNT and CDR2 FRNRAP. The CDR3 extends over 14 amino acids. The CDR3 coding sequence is TGTGCTAGTGGTTTGGGGACAGGTAATCAGCCCCAGCATTTT. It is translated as CASGLGTGNQPQHF.

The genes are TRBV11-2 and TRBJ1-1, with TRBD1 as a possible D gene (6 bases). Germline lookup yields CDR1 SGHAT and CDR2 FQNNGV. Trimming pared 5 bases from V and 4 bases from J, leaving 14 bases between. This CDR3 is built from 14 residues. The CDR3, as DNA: TGTGCCAGCAGCGAACAGGGAAGGGGCACTGAAGCTTTCTTT. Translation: CASSEQGRGTEAFF. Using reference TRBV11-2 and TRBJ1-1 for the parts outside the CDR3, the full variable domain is EAGVAQSPRYKIIEKRQSVAFWCNPISGHATLYWYQQILGQGPKLLIQFQNNGVVDDSQLPKDRFSAERLKGVDSTLKIQPAKLEDSAVYLCASSEQGRGTEAFFGQGTRLTVV.

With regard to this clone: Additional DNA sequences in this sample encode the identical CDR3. Here the CDR3 DNA reads TGCGCCAGCAGCCAGGTGCCGGGTACAGATACGCAGTATTTT. Translation gives CASSQVPGTDTQYF. This chain connects TRBV4-3 to TRBJ2-3; unclear D gene. V was cut by 3 bases and J by 3 bases, with 10 bases left in between. This CDR3 contains 14 residues. Germline lookup yields CDR1 LGHNA and CDR2 YSLEER.

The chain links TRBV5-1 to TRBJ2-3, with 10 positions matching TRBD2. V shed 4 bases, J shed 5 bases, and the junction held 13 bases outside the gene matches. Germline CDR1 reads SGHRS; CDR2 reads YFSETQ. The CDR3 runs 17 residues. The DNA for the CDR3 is TGCGCCAGCAGCGGGATCCGAGCGGGAGGGCCTAAAGATACGCAGTATTTT. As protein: CASSGIRAGGPKDTQYF.

The CDR3 is CASSSGTWNEQFF. CDR3 sequence (DNA): TGTGCCAGCAGCTCCGGGACTTGGAATGAGCAGTTCTTC. The V call is TRBV5-4, the J call TRBJ2-1, with a weak D call TRBD2 (6 bases). V was cut by 3 bases and J by 7 bases, with 11 bases left in between. This CDR3 contains 13 residues. Per germline, CDR1 SGHNT and CDR2 YYREEE (reference sequence). Full variable domain (rest looked up from reference TRBV5-4 and TRBJ2-1): ETGVTQSPTHLIKTRGQQVTLRCSSQSGHNTVSWYQQALGQGPQFIFQYYREEENGRGNFPPRFSGLQFPNYSSELNVNALELDDSALYLCASSSGTWNEQFFGPGTRLTVL.

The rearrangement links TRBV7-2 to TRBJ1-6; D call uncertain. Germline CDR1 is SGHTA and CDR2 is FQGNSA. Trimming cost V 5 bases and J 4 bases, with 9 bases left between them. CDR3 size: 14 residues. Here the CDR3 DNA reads TGTGCCAGCAGCGCCTCGGCTTATAATTCACCCCTCCACTTT. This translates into CASSASAYNSPLHF.

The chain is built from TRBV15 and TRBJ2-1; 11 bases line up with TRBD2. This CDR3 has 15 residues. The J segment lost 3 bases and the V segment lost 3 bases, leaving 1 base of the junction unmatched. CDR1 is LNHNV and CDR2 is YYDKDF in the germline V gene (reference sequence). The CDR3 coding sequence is TGTGCCACCAGCAGGGGACTAGCGGTCTACAATGAGCAGTTCTTC. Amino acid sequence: CATSRGLAVYNEQFF.

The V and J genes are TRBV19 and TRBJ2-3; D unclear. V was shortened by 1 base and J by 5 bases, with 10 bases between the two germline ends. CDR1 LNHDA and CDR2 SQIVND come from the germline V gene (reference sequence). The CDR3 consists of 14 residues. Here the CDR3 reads CASSIGLGGDTQYF. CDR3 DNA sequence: TGTGCCAGTAGTATAGGGCTAGGTGGAGATACGCAGTATTTT.

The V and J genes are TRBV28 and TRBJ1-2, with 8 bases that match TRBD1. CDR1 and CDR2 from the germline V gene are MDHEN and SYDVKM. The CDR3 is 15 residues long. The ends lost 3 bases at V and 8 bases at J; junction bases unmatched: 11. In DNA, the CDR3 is TGTGCCAGCAGTTTTCTGCAGGGGGCAGAGGGGGGCTACACCTTC. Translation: CASSFLQGAEGGYTF.

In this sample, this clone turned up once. The DNA for the CDR3 is TGTGCCAGCAGCCGGGACGGCTACGAGCAGTACTTC. Translating gives CASSRDGYEQYF. V usage is TRBV7-2 and J usage is TRBJ2-7; D is perhaps TRBD1 or TRBD2 (5 bases each). V lost 5 bases and J lost 3, with 8 bases in between. The CDR3 totals 12 residues. Germline CDR1 is SGHTA and CDR2 is FQGNSA.

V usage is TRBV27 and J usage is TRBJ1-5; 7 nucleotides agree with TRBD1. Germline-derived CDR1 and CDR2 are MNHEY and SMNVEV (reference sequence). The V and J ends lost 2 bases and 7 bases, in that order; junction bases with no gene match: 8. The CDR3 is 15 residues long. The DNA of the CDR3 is TGTGCCAGCAGTTTAAGGGGAGACAGGGCCCAGCCCCAGCATTTT. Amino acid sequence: CASSLRGDRAQPQHF.

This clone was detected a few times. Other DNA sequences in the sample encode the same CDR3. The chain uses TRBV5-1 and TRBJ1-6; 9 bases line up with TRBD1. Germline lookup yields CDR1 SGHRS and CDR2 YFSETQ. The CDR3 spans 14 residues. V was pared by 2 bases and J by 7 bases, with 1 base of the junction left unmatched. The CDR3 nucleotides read TGCGCCAGCAGCTTCGGGACAGGGAATTCACCCCTCCACTTT. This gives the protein CASSFGTGNSPLHF.

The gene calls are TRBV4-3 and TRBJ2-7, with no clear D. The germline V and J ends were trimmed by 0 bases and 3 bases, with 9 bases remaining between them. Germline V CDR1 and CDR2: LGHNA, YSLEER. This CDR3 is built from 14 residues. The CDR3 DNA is TGCGCCAGCAGCCAAGATTTGGGATACTACGAGCAGTACTTC. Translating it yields CASSQDLGYYEQYF.

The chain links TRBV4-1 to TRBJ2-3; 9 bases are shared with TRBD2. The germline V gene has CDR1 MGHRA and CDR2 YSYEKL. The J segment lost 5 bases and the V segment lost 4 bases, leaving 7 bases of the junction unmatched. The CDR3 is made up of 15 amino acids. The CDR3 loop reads CASSPRTSVGDTQYF. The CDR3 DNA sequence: TGCGCCAGCAGCCCCCGGACTAGCGTTGGAGATACGCAGTATTTT.

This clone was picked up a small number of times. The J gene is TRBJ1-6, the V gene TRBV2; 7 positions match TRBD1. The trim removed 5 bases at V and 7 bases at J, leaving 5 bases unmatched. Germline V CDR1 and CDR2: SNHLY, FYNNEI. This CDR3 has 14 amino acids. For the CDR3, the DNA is TGTGCCAGCAGTATACAGGGGTTCAATTCACCCCTCCACTTT. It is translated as CASSIQGFNSPLHF.

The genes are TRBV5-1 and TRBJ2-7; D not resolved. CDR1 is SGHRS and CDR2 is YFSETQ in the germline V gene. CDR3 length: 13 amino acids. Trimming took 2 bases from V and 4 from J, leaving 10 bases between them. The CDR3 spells CASSLPAIYEQYF. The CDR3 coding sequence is TGCGCCAGCAGCTTACCGGCTATATACGAGCAGTACTTC.

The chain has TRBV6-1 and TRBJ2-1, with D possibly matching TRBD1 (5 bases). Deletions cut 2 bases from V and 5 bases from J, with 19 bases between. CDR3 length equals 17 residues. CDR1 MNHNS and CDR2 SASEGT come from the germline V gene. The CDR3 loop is CASSEWAWAGNDNEQFF. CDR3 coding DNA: TGTGCCAGCAGTGAATGGGCGTGGGCAGGGAATGACAATGAGCAGTTCTTC.

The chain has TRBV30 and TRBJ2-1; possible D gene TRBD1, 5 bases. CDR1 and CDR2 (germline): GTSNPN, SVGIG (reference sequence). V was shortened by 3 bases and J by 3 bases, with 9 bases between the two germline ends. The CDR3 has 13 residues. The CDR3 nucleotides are TGTGCCTGGAGCCAGGGCCTCTACAATGAGCAGTTCTTC. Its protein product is CAWSQGLYNEQFF. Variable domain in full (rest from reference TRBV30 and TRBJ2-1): SQTIHQWPATLVQPVGSPLSLECTVEGTSNPNLYWYRQAAGRGLQLLFYSVGIGQISSEVPQNLSASRPQDRQFILSSKKLLLSDSGFYLCAWSQGLYNEQFFGPGTRLTVL.

The CDR3 DNA reads TGTGCCAGCAGCTTACTGCGGGAGGGCGGGGAGCAGTACTTC. Protein: CASSLLREGGEQYF. The V and J genes are TRBV11-2 and TRBJ2-7; 9 bases agree with TRBD2. The CDR3 runs 14 residues. From germline, CDR1 is SGHAT and CDR2 FQNNGV. The V segment lost 2 bases and the J segment 7 bases; nucleotides outside the gene matches: 6.

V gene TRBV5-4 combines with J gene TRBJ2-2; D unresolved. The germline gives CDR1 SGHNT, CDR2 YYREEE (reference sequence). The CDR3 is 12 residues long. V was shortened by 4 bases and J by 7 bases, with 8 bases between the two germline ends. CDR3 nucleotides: TGTGCCAGCAGCGTAAGGGTCGGGGAGCTGTTTTTT. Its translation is CASSVRVGELFF.